These 4 T cell receptor beta chains came from one sample sequenced in a study of blood T cell repertoires in COVID-19. The table came from immunoSEQ multiplex PCR; TCRdb's copy has only in-frame clones and leaves some out. The sample has a few hundred thousand clones, around 89% seen once. Sequencing input: peripheral blood. The receptor source for this set is a woman aged 25 to 45 who had recovered from COVID-19.

This clone has just one count. The rearrangement links TRBV27 to TRBJ2-7, with 10 bases identical to TRBD1. The CDR3 runs 17 residues. J gave up 3 bases and V 0 bases, and 8 bases lay outside the gene matches. CDR1 and CDR2 (germline): MNHEY, SMNVEV (reference sequence). The CDR3 sequence: CASSLSEGTGVFYEQYF. DNA for the CDR3: TGTGCCAGCAGTTTATCCGAGGGGACAGGGGTGTTCTACGAGCAGTACTTC.

The chain combines TRBV18 with TRBJ1-2; 8 positions agree with TRBD1. CDR3 length equals 15 residues. Germline CDR1 and CDR2: KGHSH and LQKENI. The junction had 7 bases not matched to a gene; V was cut back by 3 bases and J by 4 bases. CDR3 nucleotide sequence: TGTGCCAGCTCACCCCAGGGGGCGTCAATCTATGGCTACACCTTC. It translates to CASSPQGASIYGYTF.

J is TRBJ2-7 and V is TRBV18; D may be TRBD1 (6 bases). Germline CDR1 and CDR2: KGHSH and LQKENI. Trimming pared 1 base from V and 2 bases from J, leaving 12 bases between. The CDR3 length is 15 residues. CDR3: CASSPLGRGAYEQYF. The DNA for the CDR3 is TGTGCCAGCTCACCACTGGGCAGGGGTGCCTACGAGCAGTACTTC.

In this sample, this clone turned up once. This chain uses TRBV9 with TRBJ2-1; D remains unclear. CDR1 and CDR2 (germline): SGDLS, YYNGEE. The CDR3 runs to 16 residues. Trimming shortened V by 0 bases and J by 0 bases, and 10 bases separated the two germline ends. CDR3 residues: CASSVVPTSSYNEQFF. The CDR3 DNA reads as TGTGCCAGCAGCGTAGTTCCCACCAGCTCCTACAATGAGCAGTTCTTC.